The clone carrying this TCR beta chain was observed once. Per the original data handling: From reference gene primer amplification, estimates of nucleated cell counts were derived. This table comes from immunoSEQ multiplex PCR, and its TCRdb copy is limited to in-frame clones, with some not included. From that table come the V and J calls and clone size; the DNA was used to work out D and trimming. The data show 310,000 or so clones, 70% to 90% seen once. The germline V gene has CDR1 SQVTM and CDR2 ANQGSEA. Trimming at V came to 6 bases and at J to 8 bases, leaving 11 bases not matched to a gene. The CDR3 is made up of 13 amino acids. The data originate from a study of blood T cell repertoires in COVID-19. Whole-study context: Nucleic acid was either cDNA or gDNA, and it came from T cells, B-cell-depleted T cells, or PBMCs.

The sequenced sample consisted of peripheral blood. This sequence was found in a man aged 18 to 35 who had recovered from COVID-19. The rearrangement links TRBV29-1 to TRBJ1-2, with TRBD1 matching 8 bases. The CDR3 protein is CSVTGTGDWGYTF. CDR3 DNA sequence: TGCAGCGTCACCGGGACAGGAGACTGGGGCTACACCTTC.